This T cell receptor beta chain came from a study of T cell responses to AZD1222 COVID-19 vaccine (dated by TCRdb to the early 2020s). Study-level background: AZD1222 recipients whose second dose came at about 4 weeks and those whose second dose came at about 12 weeks were combined into one group, since spike-specific TCR depth and breadth did not differ between the two schedules. A total of over 230 trial participants underwent TCR sequencing, of whom some 210 received two doses of AZD1222 and about 25 received two doses of the MenACWY control vaccine. Enrollment into the trials was organized by age into subgroups of 18-55, 56-69 and 70-plus years, and those subgroups contained roughly 150, 30 and 60 TCR-sequenced participants, respectively.

The sample's time point label is to be understood as: baseline before first vaccination. Samples from vaccinated people were obtained from the UK trials COV001 and COV002, which included a single-blind randomized controlled phase 2/3 trial of AZD1222 (ChAdOx1 nCoV-19) in healthy adults. Trial participant PBMC samples were collected at day 0 and day 28 after the second dose for TCRbeta chain sequencing. The CDR3 regions of human TCRbeta chains were analyzed by immunosequencing. On the authors' methods: Repertoire TCRs were checked for matches against a reference library of SARS-CoV-2-specific TCRs that had been generated using the MIRA antigen-specificity platform. Breadth was defined as the fraction of unique TCRs that were SARS-CoV-2-associated, and depth was defined as the fraction of total T cells that were SARS-CoV-2-associated. Using the MIRA data, every spike-specific TCR was mapped to the spike region that the TCR reacted to and assigned to either a CD4 or a CD8 class. Log10-transformed breadth and depth values were compared by one-way ANOVA with Sidak's multiple comparisons tests. TCRdb mirrors the immuneACCESS table, restricted to in-frame sequences. Some clones are absent from its copies; in checked studies, under half trace to an unresolved V gene, and the reason for the others is unknown. The DNA gave D and trimming, while V, J and clone size come from that table. Here the sample has 94,000 or so clones; roughly nine tenths occur a single time. Roughly 1.7% of the sample is held by the ten biggest clonotypes.

Looking up the germline V gene yields CDR1 SGHRS and CDR2 YFSETQ. The CDR3 runs 15 residues from the cysteine to the phenylalanine. The kept DNA is CDR3 alone, 45 bases in frame from the first base. The V end gives up 4 bases and the J end 6 bases, leaving 9 bases in the junction not matched to a gene. Study-wide findings and limitations: No day 14 peak-response samples were available, so repertoires were characterized only after the peak T cell response. Epitopes outside the regions mutated in the B.1.351 and B.1.1.7 variants were reportedly recognized by nearly half of the unique spike-specific TCRs. Most participants were white British and females outnumbered males, and the authors suggested that clonal diversity may have been underestimated. Only six AZD1222 recipients were SARS-CoV-2 seropositive at baseline, limiting conclusions about previously exposed vaccinees. The whole spike protein was spanned by vaccine-associated CD4 TCRs, and dominant responses were seen in regions 160-218 and 743-854. After two AZD1222 doses, spike-specific TCR breadth and depth were significantly higher than at day 0 and than in MenACWY recipients. The 56-69-year group was small, and its depth increase did not reach significance, likely because of low power.

A note on this clone: Its antigen is currently not known. There are no base qualities to consult, and no much larger clone falls within one base.

The clonotype was recovered from an adult in good health. The chain is encoded by TRBV5-1 joined to TRBJ2-5, and TRBD1 aligns with 10 junction nucleotides. The material was peripheral blood, obtained on day 0 of AZD1222 vaccination. This receptor has the CDR3 CASSPDRGQGKTQYF. The sequenced DNA: TGCGCCAGCAGCCCCGACAGGGGGCAGGGGAAGACCCAGTACTTC. When the CDR3 is completed using the reference TRBV5-1 and TRBJ2-5 genes on either side, the full variable domain is KAGVTQTPRYLIKTRGQQVTLSCSPISGHRSVSWYQQTPGQGLQFLFEYFSETQRNKGNFPGRFSGRQFSNSRSEMNVSTLELGDSALYLCASSPDRGQGKTQYFGPGTRLLVL.